These T cell receptor beta chains were read from a single sample in a study of Ad26.COV2.S vaccination and SARS-CoV-2 variants. Assay: immunoSEQ multiplex PCR; the TCRdb copy retains only in-frame clones and omits some. Of over 300,000 clones listed, 83% are singletons. Material: peripheral blood, obtained in a trial of Ad26.COV2.S vaccine versus placebo. The receptors originated from a person aged 18-65 years who received the Ad26.COV2.S COVID-19 vaccine or a placebo. The CDR3 runs from the conserved cysteine through the conserved F or W. D genes are given only for firm matches. A clone size is listed for some rows: how often the clone was seen (once, few, many), or a class if it is expanded.

CASTSIALPGAAAFF	TGTGCCAGCACCTCGATAGCGTTGCCCGGGGCGGCTGCTTTCTTT	NA	NA	TRBV27	TRBJ1-1
CASSLDRLASNEKLFF	TGTGCCAGCAGCTTGGATAGGCTAGCTTCTAATGAAAAACTGTTTTTT	NA	NA	TRBV5-8	TRBJ1-4
CASSLGSYGYTF	TGTGCCAGCAGTTTAGGGAGTTATGGCTACACCTTC	NA	NA	TRBV12-3/TRBV12-4	TRBJ1-2
CASGGSGGETQYF	TGTGCCAGCGGGGGGTCTGGCGGGGAGACCCAGTACTTC	NA	NA	TRBV2	TRBJ2-5
CASSYPLIYEQYF	TGTGCCAGCAGTTACCCACTCATCTACGAGCAGTACTTC	NA	NA	TRBV6-2/TRBV6-3	TRBJ2-7
CASSFGTSRVF	TGTGCCAGCAGCTTCGGGACTAGTCGGGTCTTC	NA	TRBD2	TRBV11-3	TRBJ2-1
CASSGLRRLKEYF	TGTGCCAGCAGCGGCCTGAGACGCCTAAAGGAGTATTTT	NA	NA	TRBV7-8	TRBJ2-3
CATSRDRSGGWVEQYF	TGTGCCACCAGCAGAGACCGTAGCGGCGGATGGGTTGAGCAGTATTTT	NA	NA	TRBV15	TRBJ2-3
CASLILPVQGAGANVLTF	TGTGCCAGCCTAATCCTCCCAGTACAGGGGGCTGGGGCCAACGTCCTGACTTTC	NA	TRBD1	TRBV5-5	TRBJ2-6
CATSDRTSGGNEQFF	TGTGCCACCAGTGACCGGACTAGCGGGGGAAATGAGCAGTTCTTC	NA	TRBD2	TRBV24-1	TRBJ2-1
CAWRQGAAEKLFF	TGTGCCTGGAGACAGGGGGCGGCTGAAAAACTGTTTTTT	NA	TRBD1	TRBV30	TRBJ1-4
CASSHTAPTTSVYSYEQYF	TGTGCCAGCAGCCATACGGCCCCTACGACTAGCGTTTATTCCTACGAGCAGTACTTC	NA	TRBD2	TRBV7-9	TRBJ2-7
CASSYSDRGLETQYF	TGTGCCAGCAGTTACTCGGACAGGGGGCTTGAGACCCAGTACTTC	NA	TRBD1	TRBV6-5	TRBJ2-5
CASSEDSGRGGNEQFF	TGTGCCAGCAGTGAGGATAGCGGGAGAGGGGGCAATGAGCAGTTCTTC	NA	TRBD2	TRBV6-4	TRBJ2-1
CASSIAWGTEAFF	TGTGCCAGCAGCATAGCCTGGGGCACTGAAGCTTTCTTT	few	NA	TRBV3-1/TRBV3-2	TRBJ1-1
CASSENLSTNEQYF	TGTGCCAGCAGTGAAAATCTCTCAACCAACGAGCAGTACTTC	few	NA	TRBV2	TRBJ2-7
CAWTLLGGGASEAFF	TGTGCCTGGACCCTGCTGGGAGGGGGCGCCTCTGAAGCTTTCTTT	once	TRBD1	TRBV30	TRBJ1-1
CASSSFTARTGELFF	TGTGCCAGCAGCTCCTTCACTGCAAGGACCGGGGAGCTGTTTTTT	NA	NA	TRBV7-9	TRBJ2-2
CASSPFGRGRAVPLHF	TGTGCCAGCAGCCCCTTCGGCAGGGGGAGAGCAGTACCCCTCCACTTT	few	TRBD1	TRBV5-6	TRBJ1-6
CAWSVLMVTRPLHF	TGTGCCTGGAGTGTACTCATGGTTACCCGACCCCTCCACTTT	few	NA	TRBV30	TRBJ1-6
CASRRTGADTEAFF	TGTGCCAGCAGGAGGACAGGGGCTGACACTGAAGCTTTCTTT	NA	TRBD1	TRBV2	TRBJ1-1
CASSQLAGTGNEQFF	TGCGCCAGCAGCCAACTAGCGGGAACTGGGAATGAGCAGTTCTTC	NA	TRBD2	TRBV4-1	TRBJ2-1
CASSRGASTDTQYF	TGTGCCAGCAGCCGGGGGGCCAGCACAGATACGCAGTATTTT	few	NA	TRBV7-2	TRBJ2-3
CASSPRQVGTQYF	TGTGCCAGCAGCCCAAGACAAGTTGGTACGCAGTATTTT	NA	NA	TRBV11-3	TRBJ2-3
CASSSAGTSGNTIYF	TGTGCCAGCAGTTCGGCGGGGACATCTGGAAACACCATATATTTT	few	NA	TRBV6-2/TRBV6-3	TRBJ1-3
CATSRDPTGLDGYTF	TGTGCCACCAGCAGAGATCCGACGGGGCTAGATGGCTACACCTTC	few	NA	TRBV15	TRBJ1-2
CASSINLGGARVTQYF	TGTGCCAGCAGTATTAACCTAGGGGGGGCGCGAGTGACCCAGTACTTC	NA	NA	TRBV27	TRBJ2-5
CASGSPGTSEQYF	TGTGCTAGTGGCTCCCCCGGGACTAGCGAGCAGTACTTC	NA	TRBD2	TRBV12-5	TRBJ2-7
CASSLKTEQYF	TGTGCCAGCAGCCTTAAAACCGAGCAGTACTTC	NA	NA	TRBV7-8	TRBJ2-7
CASSLKGDTQYF	TGTGCCAGCAGCTTAAAAGGAGATACGCAGTATTTT	NA	NA	TRBV7-3	TRBJ2-3
CAWSIGRGSPLHF	TGTGCCTGGAGTATCGGGAGAGGCTCACCCCTCCACTTT	NA	NA	TRBV30	TRBJ1-6
CASSLLGGETQYF	TGTGCCAGCAGCCTACTAGGGGGAGAGACCCAGTACTTC	NA	NA	TRBV7-8	TRBJ2-5
CASILHLTGALNNEQFF	TGTGCCAGCATTCTACATCTGACAGGGGCCCTAAACAATGAGCAGTTCTTC	NA	TRBD1	TRBV2	TRBJ2-1
CASSPSGTGGSGANVLTF	TGTGCCAGCTCACCAAGTGGGACAGGGGGCTCTGGGGCCAACGTCCTGACTTTC	once	TRBD1	TRBV18	TRBJ2-6
CSVVSTEAFF	TGCAGCGTTGTCTCGACTGAGGCTTTCTTT	NA	NA	TRBV29-1	TRBJ1-1
CASSLEYERGGEETQYF	TGTGCCAGCAGCTTGGAGTACGAGCGGGGGGGCGAAGAGACCCAGTACTTC	NA	TRBD2	TRBV5-4	TRBJ2-5
CATSGVQNQPQHF	TGTGCCACCTCAGGGGTTCAGAATCAGCCCCAGCATTTT	NA	NA	TRBV7-9	TRBJ1-5
CASSLRGQGYEQYF	TGCGCCAGCAGCTTGAGGGGACAGGGATACGAGCAGTACTTC	NA	TRBD1	TRBV5-1	TRBJ2-7
CASSQDSIGDSSYEQYF	TGTGCCAGCAGCCAAGATAGTATTGGGGACAGCTCCTACGAGCAGTACTTC	NA	TRBD1	TRBV14	TRBJ2-7
CASRVGPNNEKLFF	TGTGCCAGCAGGGTGGGGCCGAATAATGAAAAACTGTTTTTT	NA	NA	TRBV2	TRBJ1-4
CASSQDWTGVAYEQYF	TGCGCCAGCAGCCAAGATTGGACAGGGGTGGCCTACGAGCAGTACTTC	once	TRBD1	TRBV4-3	TRBJ2-7